The following is a T cell receptor (beta chain) sequence with its context. Its target is not known. The data were obtained in a study of CD8 T cell repertoires and HIV-1 epitope variants. Background on the study: Tested: three Gag epitope families, Nef HW9 and YT9.

V was clipped by 3 bases and J by 2 bases, with 9 bases between them. From germline, CDR1 is LNHDA and CDR2 SQIVND (reference sequence). This CDR3 contains 14 residues. General observations from the study: Roughly nine antigen-specific TCR beta clonotypes were found; about six seemed cross-reactive to variants.

Sequencing was performed with immunoSEQ multiplex PCR; in TCRdb, only in-frame clones are kept and a portion is missing. In the table there are some 6,800 clones, 65% to 70% of which are singletons. Input material: cultured CD8+ T cells derived from PBMCs. The clonotype originates from a male donor with HIV. The chain is built from TRBV19 and TRBJ2-3; D gene ambiguous. CDR3: CASSITTYTDTQYF. The CDR3, as DNA: TGTGCCAGTAGTATCACCACCTACACAGATACGCAGTATTTT. The variable domain in full, with the rest retrieved from reference TRBV19 and TRBJ2-3, is DGGITQSPKYLFRKEGQNVTLSCEQNLNHDAMYWYRQDPGQGLRLIYYSQIVNDFQKGDIAEGYSVSREKKESFPLTVTSAQKNPTAFYLCASSITTYTDTQYFGPGTRLTVL.